The clone carrying this T cell receptor beta chain was observed a few times. These data are taken from a study of patients and donors after allogeneic stem cell transplantation. MiXCR was run by TCRdb on the RT-PCR reads, yielding one entry per CDR3 protein. The data hold some 92,000 distinct CDR3 sequences, with around 48% observed a single time. The sequenced sample consisted of blood, either unsorted or a sorted T cell fraction (not recorded which). This clonotype was obtained from a human donor who was either an allogeneic HSCT recipient or a stem cell or donor lymphocyte infusion donor (not recorded which). It is not recorded whose cells these are; they may come from a transplant donor.

This CDR3 reads CASSVGLTNEKLFF. The CDR3, as DNA: TGTGCCAGCAGCGTCGGGTTAACTAATGAAAAACTGTTTTTT. This chain uses TRBV9 with TRBJ1-4; D is ambiguous. Germline lookup yields CDR1 SGDLS and CDR2 YYNGEE. V was cut by 2 bases and J by 1 base, with 6 bases left in between. CDR3 length: 14 amino acids. Combining the CDR3 with reference TRBV9 and TRBJ1-4 gives the whole variable domain DSGVTQTPKHLITATGQRVTLRCSPRSGDLSVYWYQQSLDQGLQFLIQYYNGEERAKGNILERFSAQQFPDLHSELNLSSLELGDSALYFCASSVGLTNEKLFFGSGTQLSVL.